This TCR beta chain was sequenced in a study of cytomegalovirus exposure and HLA in healthy donors. The PCR had 60 Vbeta and 13 Jbeta primers. Assay: immunoSEQ multiplex PCR; the TCRdb copy retains only in-frame clones and omits some. The table lists 55,000 to 85,000 clones, 60% to 80% of them singletons. This clone was seen a handful of times. Per the germline V gene, CDR1 is SGHKS and CDR2 is YYEKEE (reference sequence). V gave up 4 bases and J gave up 10 bases, with 21 bases separating them. The CDR3 consists of 16 residues. Input material: PBMCs. This TCR was recovered from a woman aged 40-49 years in good health and CMV-seropositive. V and J are TRBV5-5 and TRBJ1-6; D call uncertain. The CDR3 DNA follows: TGTGCCAGCAGCCGAGATTCTGGCAGGCTCGGATCACCCCTCCACTTT. Translation: CASSRDSGRLGSPLHF.